One T cell receptor (beta chain) is described in this entry. Its antigen is still unknown. This sample is part of a study of chemoradiotherapy in HPV16-positive cancers. Background on the study: Two HPV16-positive patients' cells yielded candidate HPV-specific clones and common motifs.

Sequencing was performed with immunoSEQ multiplex PCR; in TCRdb, only in-frame clones are kept and a portion is missing. In the table there are under 7,000 clones, approximately 80% of which are singletons. The germline gives CDR1 LGHNA, CDR2 YSLEER. This CDR3 is built from 15 residues. The V and J ends lost 8 bases and 4 bases respectively, with 17 bases between them. Findings of the study overall: The functional HPV-specific definition rests on just a couple of HPV16-positive patients. Non-HPV-specific T cells did not expand in tumors during treatment, whereas candidate HPV-specific clones and E7-related motifs did.

The sequence derives from a human donor with HPV-associated anogenital cancer. The material was tumor tissue, obtained from a patient who underwent chemoradiotherapy. The V and J genes are TRBV4-3 and TRBJ1-4, with TRBD1 as a possible D gene (5 bases). The CDR3 loop reads CASSPGTKHNEKLFF. DNA for the CDR3: TGCGCCAGCTCCCCGGGGACGAAACATAATGAAAAACTGTTTTTT.